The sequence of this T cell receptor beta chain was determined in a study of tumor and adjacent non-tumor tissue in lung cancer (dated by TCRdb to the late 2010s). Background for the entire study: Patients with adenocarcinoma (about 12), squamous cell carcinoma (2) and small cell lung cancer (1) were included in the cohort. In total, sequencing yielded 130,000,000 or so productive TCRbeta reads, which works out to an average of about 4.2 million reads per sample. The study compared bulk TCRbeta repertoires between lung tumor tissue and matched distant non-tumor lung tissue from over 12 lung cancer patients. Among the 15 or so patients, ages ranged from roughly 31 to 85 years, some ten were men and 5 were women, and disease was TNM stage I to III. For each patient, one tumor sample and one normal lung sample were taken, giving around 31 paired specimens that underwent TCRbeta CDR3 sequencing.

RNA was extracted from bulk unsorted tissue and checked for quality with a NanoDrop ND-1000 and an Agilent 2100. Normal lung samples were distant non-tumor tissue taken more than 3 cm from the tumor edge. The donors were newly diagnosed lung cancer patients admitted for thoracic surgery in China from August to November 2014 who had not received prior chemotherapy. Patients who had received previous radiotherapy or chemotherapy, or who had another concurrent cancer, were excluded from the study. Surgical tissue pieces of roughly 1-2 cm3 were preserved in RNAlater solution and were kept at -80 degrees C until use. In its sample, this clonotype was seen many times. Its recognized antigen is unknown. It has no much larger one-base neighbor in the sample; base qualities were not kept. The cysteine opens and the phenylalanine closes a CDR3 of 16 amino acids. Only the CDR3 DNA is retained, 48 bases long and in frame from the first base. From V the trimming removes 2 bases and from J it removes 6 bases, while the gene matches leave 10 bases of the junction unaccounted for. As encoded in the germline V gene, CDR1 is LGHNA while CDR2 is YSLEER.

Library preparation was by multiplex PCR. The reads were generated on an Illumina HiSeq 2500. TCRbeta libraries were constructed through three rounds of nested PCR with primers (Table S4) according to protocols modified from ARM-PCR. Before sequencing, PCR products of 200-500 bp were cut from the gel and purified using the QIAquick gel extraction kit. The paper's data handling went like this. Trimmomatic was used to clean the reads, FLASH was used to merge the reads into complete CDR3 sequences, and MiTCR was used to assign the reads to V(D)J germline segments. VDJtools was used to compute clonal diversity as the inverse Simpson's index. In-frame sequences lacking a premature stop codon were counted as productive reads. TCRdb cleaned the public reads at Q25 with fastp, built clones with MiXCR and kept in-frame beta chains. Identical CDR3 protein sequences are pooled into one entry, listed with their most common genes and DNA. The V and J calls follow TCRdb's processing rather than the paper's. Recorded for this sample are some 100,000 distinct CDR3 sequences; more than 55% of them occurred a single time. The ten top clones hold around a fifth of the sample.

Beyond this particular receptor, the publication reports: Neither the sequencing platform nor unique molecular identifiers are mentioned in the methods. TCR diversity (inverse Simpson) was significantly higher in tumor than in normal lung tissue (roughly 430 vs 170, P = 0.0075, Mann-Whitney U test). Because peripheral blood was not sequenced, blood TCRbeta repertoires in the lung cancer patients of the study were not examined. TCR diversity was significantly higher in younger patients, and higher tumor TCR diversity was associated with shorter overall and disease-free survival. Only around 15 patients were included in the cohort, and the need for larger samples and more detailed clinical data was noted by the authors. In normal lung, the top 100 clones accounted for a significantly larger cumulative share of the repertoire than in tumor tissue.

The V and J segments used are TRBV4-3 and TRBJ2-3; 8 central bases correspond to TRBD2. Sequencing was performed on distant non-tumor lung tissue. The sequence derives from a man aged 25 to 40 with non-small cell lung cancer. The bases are TGCGCCAGCAGCCAACAACCGGGGGGGCGAGTGGATACGCAGTATTTT. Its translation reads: CASSQQPGGRVDTQYF.